What follows are 8 T cell receptor beta chains derived from one specimen sequenced in a study of graft-versus-host responses after intestinal transplantation. Their antigens are not known. Profiled with immunoSEQ multiplex PCR; TCRdb holds only in-frame clones, not every one. The profile shows more than 65,000 clones, 85% to 95% of them singletons. Sequenced material: unstimulated CD8+ T cells sorted from spleen or lymph node cells, taken before intestinal transplant. The receptors originated from a human donor who received an intestinal transplant.

The chain carries TRBV6-4 and TRBJ2-2, with TRBD2 as a possible D gene (5 bases). This CDR3 spans 16 amino acids. CDR1 and CDR2 (germline): MRHNA, SNTAGT. With 0 bases removed from V and 8 bases from J, the gap between germline ends came to 16 bases. Here the CDR3 reads CASSDSTRLGSGELFF. As DNA, the CDR3 is TGTGCCAGCAGTGACTCAACACGACTGGGGAGTGGGGAGCTGTTTTTT.

The chain uses TRBV7-3 and TRBJ2-1; D is perhaps TRBD1 (6 bases). The CDR3 loop spans 16 amino acids. V was trimmed by 5 bases and J by 3 bases, leaving 17 bases between them. Germline V gene data show CDR1 as SGHTA and CDR2 as FQGTGA. The CDR3 loop reads CASSVEGGIGYNEQFF. In nucleotides, the CDR3 is TGTGCCAGCAGCGTCGAAGGGGGAATTGGCTACAATGAGCAGTTCTTC.

CDR3 sequence reads: CASSPGLTGSYNEQFF. The DNA of the CDR3 is TGTGCCAGCAGCCCGGGACTAACCGGCTCCTACAATGAGCAGTTCTTC. This sequence joins TRBV5-6 and TRBJ2-1, with 7 nucleotides matching TRBD2. The germline CDR1 and CDR2 sequences are SGHDT and YYEEEE. The CDR3 consists of 16 residues. V gave up 4 bases and J gave up 0 bases; unmatched junction bases: 7.

The chain employs TRBV7-9 and TRBJ2-2, with TRBD1 matching over 8 bases. This CDR3 contains 15 residues. With 5 bases clipped from V and 1 base from J, the junction kept 3 bases outside the gene matches. CDR1 is SEHNR, CDR2 FQNEAQ, per germline (reference sequence). The CDR3 DNA sequence: TGTGCCAGCAGCCCGGGGACAGGGAACACCGGGGAGCTGTTTTTT. It yields the protein CASSPGTGNTGELFF.

The chain has TRBV28 and TRBJ2-7, with 7 bases aligning to TRBD2. The length of the CDR3 is 13 residues. Germline values: CDR1 MDHEN, CDR2 SYDVKM. Germline trimming cut 2 bases from V and 9 bases from J; bases unmatched to any gene: 7. CDR3: CASSLAGDAGQYF. DNA for the CDR3: TGTGCCAGCAGTTTAGCGGGGGACGCCGGGCAGTACTTC.

J is TRBJ1-2 and V is TRBV27; D unclear. The CDR3 totals 13 residues. Between the trimmed V and J ends, which lost 2 bases and 1 base, there was a span of 5 bases. Looked up from germline, CDR1 is MNHEY and CDR2 is SMNVEV (reference sequence). The CDR3 sequence: CASSLNSNYGYTF. In DNA form, the CDR3 reads TGTGCCAGCAGTTTAAACAGTAACTATGGCTACACCTTC.

The rearrangement uses TRBV9 and TRBJ2-7, with D tentatively TRBD1 (5 bases). V gave up 0 bases and J gave up 4 bases, with 17 bases separating them. The CDR3 is made up of 16 amino acids. Per germline, CDR1 SGDLS and CDR2 YYNGEE. The CDR3 here is CASSVAQGTPLYEQYF. The CDR3 bases are TGTGCCAGCAGCGTAGCCCAGGGAACCCCCTTGTACGAGCAGTACTTC.

The chain couples TRBV6-6 to TRBJ2-7, with TRBD1 matching over 7 bases. Germline V gene sequence: CDR1 MNHNY, CDR2 SVGAGI (reference sequence). The CDR3 consists of 13 residues. V lost 6 bases and J lost 5; bases outside the gene matches: 7. The CDR3 region is CASSPGQLNEQYF. The CDR3 region has the DNA TGTGCCAGCAGCCCGGGACAGCTGAACGAGCAGTACTTC.